This T cell receptor beta chain was sequenced in a study of Ad26.COV2.S vaccination and SARS-CoV-2 variants. Study at large: Donor participated within the Ad26.COV2.S arm of the COV1001 trial.

The treatment: 19 received Ad26.COV2.S at low or high dose, single or two shots; roughly five received placebo; per-sample allocation not given. After the first vaccine or placebo injection, samples were drawn on day 63. TCRdb's copy holds only in-frame clones and misses some; the assay was immunoSEQ multiplex PCR. The sample holds 430,000 or so clones, 89% seen once. CDR3 length equals 13 residues. CDR1 and CDR2 from the germline V gene are LNHDA and SQIVND (reference sequence). V was shortened by 8 bases and J by 5 bases, with 15 bases between the two germline ends. Findings of the study overall: Substantial breadth in spike-specific CD8+ and CD4+ T cell responses was reportedly seen after vaccination. Vaccine and placebo groups showed comparable non-spike TCR breadth. Vaccine recipients posted higher spike-specific TCR breadth than their placebo counterparts.

Points on this clone: What it binds is unknown.

The rearrangement links TRBV19 to TRBJ1-2; no firm D call. This clonotype was obtained from a person between 18 and 60 years old who received the Ad26.COV2.S COVID-19 vaccine or a placebo. The sequenced sample was peripheral blood, obtained in a trial of Ad26.COV2.S vaccine versus placebo. In nucleotides, the CDR3 is TGTGCCAGTTGGGATCTGTCCCCTTATGGCTACACCTTC. This encodes CASWDLSPYGYTF.